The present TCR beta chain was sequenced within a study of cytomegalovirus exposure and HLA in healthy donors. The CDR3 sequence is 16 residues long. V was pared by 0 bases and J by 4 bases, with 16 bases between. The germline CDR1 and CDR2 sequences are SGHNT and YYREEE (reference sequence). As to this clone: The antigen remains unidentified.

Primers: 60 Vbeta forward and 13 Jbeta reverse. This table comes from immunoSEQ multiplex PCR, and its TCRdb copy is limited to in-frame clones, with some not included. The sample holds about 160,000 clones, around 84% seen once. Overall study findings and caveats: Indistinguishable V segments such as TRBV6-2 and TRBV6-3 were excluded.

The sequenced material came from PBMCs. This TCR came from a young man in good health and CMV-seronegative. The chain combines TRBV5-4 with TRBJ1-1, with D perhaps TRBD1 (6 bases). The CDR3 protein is CASSLGGQAAITEAFF. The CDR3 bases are TGTGCCAGCAGCTTGGGGGGGCAGGCAGCCATCACTGAAGCTTTCTTT.